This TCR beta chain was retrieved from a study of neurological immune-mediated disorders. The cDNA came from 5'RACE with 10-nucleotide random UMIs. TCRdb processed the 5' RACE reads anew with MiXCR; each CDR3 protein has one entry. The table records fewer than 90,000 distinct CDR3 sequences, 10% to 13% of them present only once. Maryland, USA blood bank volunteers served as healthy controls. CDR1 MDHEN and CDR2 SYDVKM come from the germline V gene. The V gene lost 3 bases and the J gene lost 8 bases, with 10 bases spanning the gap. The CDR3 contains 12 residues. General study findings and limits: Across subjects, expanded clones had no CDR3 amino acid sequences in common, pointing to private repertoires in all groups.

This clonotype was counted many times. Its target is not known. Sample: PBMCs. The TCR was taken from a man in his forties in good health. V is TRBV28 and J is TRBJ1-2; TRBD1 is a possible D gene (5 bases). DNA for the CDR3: TGTGCCAGCAGTTTCGGGGGAGAGGGCTACACCTTC. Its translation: CASSFGGEGYTF.